This TCR beta chain was recovered during a study of T cells in localized non-small cell lung cancer. General study findings and limits: Those with higher blood T cell density had longer overall survival. Uninvolved neighboring lung showed the greatest T cell clonality, exceeding tumor. Adjacent lung had a median 57 of the 100 largest tumor clones.

Concerning this clone itself: Antigen specificity is unknown.

CDR1 is SGHAT and CDR2 is FQNNGV in the germline V gene. V dropped 0 bases and J dropped 7 bases, with 10 bases sitting between them. The CDR3 is 14 residues long. Clones were read by immunoSEQ multiplex PCR, and TCRdb kept only the in-frame ones, dropping some. This table holds around 50,000 clones, approximately 90% found once. This TCR derives from a male donor older than 55 with stage III squamous cell lung carcinoma. The rearrangement links TRBV11-2 to TRBJ2-1, with a tentative D call TRBD2 (5 bases). Sequencing was performed on peripheral blood, taken before any cancer treatment. The CDR3 reads CASSLDMRRNEQFF. CDR3 in DNA: TGTGCCAGCAGCTTAGATATGCGGAGGAATGAGCAGTTCTTC.